This T cell receptor (beta chain) comes out of a study of shared clonotypes between healthy human individuals (dated by TCRdb to between 2020 and 2021). About the study as a whole: The cohort included three men and a couple of women between 18 and 49 years of age. For each donor, CD4 naive and CD4 memory were each given three plates, CD8 naive was given two plates, and CD8 memory was given one plate. Blood TCR repertoires of five healthy adults were deeply sequenced to estimate repertoire size and the extent of clonotype sharing between individuals. Different laboratories and diverse techniques were used to prepare libraries and sequence TCR repertoires, to increase sequencing depth and limit assay-specific biases. Each donor's leukapheresis produced roughly between roughly 0.85 and 9.5 billion PBMCs. General study outcomes and caveats: Rarefaction of sorted-subset datasets indicated incomplete sequencing despite the large sequencing depth. Approximately 4.8% of naive CD4, approximately 3.7% of naive CD8, 2.3% of memory CD4, and about 0.4% of memory CD8 clonotypes were shared across a few donors. Naive subsets generally had larger estimated clonotype richness than memory subsets did. Sampling was restricted to blood, and TCR repertoires in tissues likely differ from the TCR repertoires found in blood. The small number of donors limited the genetic and exposure-history diversity represented. Clonotypes shared by all four sorted-subset donors showed higher generation probabilities than non-shared clonotypes. Based on pairwise subsampling, the degree of clonotype sharing among donors was expected to be affected by sequencing depth.

Note on this clone: There is no known antigen for this receptor. One base away there is no much larger clone; base qualities are not given.

TCR CDR3 regions were amplified from genomic DNA by multiplex PCR using the deep immunoSEQ assay. Genomic DNA extracted from each cell subset was distributed evenly over all wells of several immunoSEQ 96-well plates, and each plate served as one replicate. Each replicate PCR for sorted subsets received around 0.2 ug genomic DNA, equal to 30,000 or so T cell genomes. The purified libraries were quantified using a Qubit 3.0 fluorometer, sized with a Bioanalyzer 2100, and then quantified again using the KAPA Library Quantification kit. A separate single-read 150-cycle Illumina NextSeq 550 flow cell was used to sequence each immunoSEQ 96-well plate. The paper's processing steps were these. Because the immunoSEQ output included only junctional sequences and no quality scores, the filtering could not be the same as the filtering used for full-length reads. To assign V/J genes and CDR3, sequences were annotated using PyIR, a Python wrapper for IgBLAST v1.9, with IMGT germline references. Any read was removed if the V/J assignment was weak (E-value above 1e-6), the CDR3 was missing, or the read contained stop codons, out-of-frame junctions, or ambiguous translated residues. A V3J clonotype was defined by an identical inferred V gene, J gene, and CDR3 amino acid sequence. The percentage overlap between two repertoires was calculated by dividing the number of shared unique clonotypes by the size of the smaller repertoire. Richness of each repertoire was evaluated using RTK rarefaction, the Chao1 estimator, and Recon v2.1 estimates of unobserved clonotypes. For all TCRbeta clonotypes obtained by the gDNA method from several donors, generation probabilities were computed with OLGA. In TCRdb, the immuneACCESS table is reduced to in-frame sequences with V and J assigned. These tables do not hold every clone; where another copy was compared, an unresolved V gene accounts for under half, and the others remain unexplained. V and J calls and clone size are those listed in that table; D and trimming were worked out from the DNA. In this sample the table shows a few million clones, about 94% of which occur a single time. The top ten clones comprise around 0.13% of the sample.

V and J are truncated by 4 bases and 0 bases respectively, leaving an intervening sequence of 6 bases. Counted from cysteine to phenylalanine, this CDR3 has 13 amino acids. CDR3 DNA only is kept here, 39 bases in frame from base 1. The CDR1 and CDR2 encoded by the germline V gene are SGHAT and FQNNGV. Healthy HIV-negative adults with no recently reported acute infections or vaccinations were included as donors. Every donor was a Caucasian adult residing in Nashville, Tennessee, USA. CD4+ T cells were enriched by magnetic negative selection; naive cells were then positively selected on CD45RA, and the negative fraction formed the memory subset. Blood was obtained by leukapheresis, after which PBMCs were separated by Ficoll-Histopaque density gradient centrifugation and cryopreserved in liquid nitrogen vapor phase. Purity and quantity of every magnetically sorted T cell population were checked by analytical flow cytometry. Genomic DNA was isolated from each sorted fraction and quantified by UV absorbance on a Nanodrop 2000c.

Rearrangement joined TRBV11-2 to TRBJ1-1; the D gene identity is not certain. What was sequenced was naive CD4+ T cells sorted from blood. Per the publication, the cell subset or site label means: CD45RA+ positively selected. The receptor comes from a man aged 18 to 29 in good health. The CDR3 region reads CASSSSMNTEAFF. The DNA sequence follows: TGTGCCAGCAGCTCCTCTATGAACACTGAAGCTTTCTTT.